The 19 T cell receptor beta chains below come from one sample, sequenced in a study of brain metastases from non-small cell lung cancer. The table came from immunoSEQ multiplex PCR; TCRdb's copy has only in-frame clones and leaves some out. The table has over a thousand clones, around 75% seen once. The sample was tumor-adjacent normal tissue. The receptors here all came from a donor older than 35 with non-small cell lung cancer.

V usage is TRBV5-4 and J usage is TRBJ2-3, with TRBD2 as a possible D gene (6 bases). CDR1 and CDR2 from the germline V gene are SGHNT and YYREEE (reference sequence). Trimming shortened V by 3 bases and J by 1 base, and 9 bases separated the two germline ends. The CDR3 has 14 amino acids. The CDR3 protein is CASSSGVRTDTQYF. In DNA, the CDR3 is TGTGCCAGCAGCTCGGGGGTACGCACAGATACGCAGTATTTT.

As to this clone: At the DNA level, this CDR3 is encoded by other sequences in the same sample as well. V gene TRBV28 combines with J gene TRBJ2-7, with D perhaps matching TRBD1 (5 bases). V was pared by 5 bases and J by 4 bases, with 15 bases between. This CDR3 is built from 14 residues. Germline lookup yields CDR1 MDHEN and CDR2 SYDVKM. CDR3 nucleotide sequence: TGTGCCAGCAGTCCTGACAGTTATTCTTACGAGCAGTACTTC. The encoded protein is CASSPDSYSYEQYF.

The V and J genes are TRBV7-2 and TRBJ1-3; unclear D gene. Trimming removed 1 base at V and 0 bases at J, with 7 bases between. There are 15 residues in the CDR3. CDR1 is SGHTA, CDR2 FQGNSA, per germline. CDR3 sequence reads: CASSLGQHSGNTIYF. CDR3 in DNA: TGTGCCAGCAGCTTAGGGCAACACTCTGGAAACACCATATATTTT.

This clone was seen only once. This sequence joins TRBV3-1 (or the pseudogene TRBV3-2) and TRBJ1-6; D is undetermined. Germline CDR1 LGHDT, CDR2 YNNKEL (reference sequence). The V end lost 4 bases, the J end lost 10 bases, and 8 bases lay between the germline ends. This CDR3 contains 12 residues. CDR3 loop: CASSLVESPLHF. In nucleotides, the CDR3 is TGTGCCAGCAGCCTGGTGGAGTCACCCCTCCACTTT.

The rearrangement joins TRBV6-4 to TRBJ2-5; 11 bases are shared with TRBD1. The germline CDR1 and CDR2 sequences are MRHNA and SNTAGT. CDR3 size: 15 residues. Unmatched junction bases numbered 3, after V lost 1 base and J lost 5 bases. CDR3 bases: TGTGCCAGCAGTGACTGGACAGGGGGCCGGGAGACCCAGTACTTC. Translation: CASSDWTGGRETQYF.

V gene TRBV2 combines with J gene TRBJ2-1, with D hard to call. Deletions cut 7 bases from V and 6 bases from J, with 13 bases between. Germline-derived CDR1 and CDR2 are SNHLY and FYNNEI. The CDR3 sequence is 13 residues long. CDR3 loop: CASISIGINEQFF. CDR3 sequence (DNA): TGTGCCAGCATAAGTATAGGAATCAATGAGCAGTTCTTC.

The chain combines TRBV28 with TRBJ1-1, with D tentatively TRBD1 (6 bases). The germline V gene encodes CDR1 MDHEN and CDR2 SYDVKM. The length of the CDR3 is 18 residues. V gave up 5 bases and J gave up 1 base, with 23 bases separating them. The CDR3 region has the DNA TGTGCCAGCAGTCCCCCCCAGGGGCAGGGTTCGGGGAACACTGAAGCTTTCTTT. This encodes CASSPPQGQGSGNTEAFF.

This chain joins TRBV7-2 and TRBJ2-7; D is perhaps TRBD2 (6 bases). The CDR3 covers 16 residues. CDR1 and CDR2 from the germline V gene are SGHTA and FQGNSA. Trimming took off 4 bases at V and 0 bases at J, with 16 bases between the two ends. This chain's CDR3 is CASSSRGTLSSYEQYF. The CDR3 DNA reads as TGTGCCAGCAGCTCCCGGGGGACTTTGAGCTCCTACGAGCAGTACTTC.

This clone was observed a single time. V usage is TRBV20-1 and J usage is TRBJ2-7, with D perhaps TRBD2 (6 bases). Trimming left V 6 bases short and J 7 bases short, with 13 bases between. The CDR3 covers 11 residues. Germline V gene sequence: CDR1 DFQATT, CDR2 SNEGSKA (reference sequence). This chain's CDR3 is CSAGTRREQYF. CDR3 nucleotide sequence: TGCAGTGCCGGGACTCGGAGGGAGCAGTACTTC.

The rearrangement joins TRBV7-2 to TRBJ2-4, with 9 bases identical to TRBD2. Germline CDR1 SGHTA, CDR2 FQGNSA. This CDR3 comprises 19 residues. Losses at the gene ends were 2 bases for V and 3 bases for J; bases not matched to a gene: 14. The CDR3 DNA reads TGTGCCAGCAGCTTAACGGCTCTAGCGGGGACGGGTGGCAAAAACATTCAGTACTTC. It specifies CASSLTALAGTGGKNIQYF.

The chain has TRBV28 and TRBJ1-2; TRBD1 aligns across 8 bases. From germline, CDR1 is MDHEN and CDR2 SYDVKM. There are 19 residues in the CDR3. The V and J ends lost 2 bases and 3 bases, in that order; junction bases with no gene match: 17. The CDR3 DNA reads TGTGCCAGCAGTTTAGCCCGGGACAGGCTTAACCCCTCTCACTATGGCTACACCTTC. It translates to CASSLARDRLNPSHYGYTF.

A few counts support this clone. The chain links TRBV5-5 to TRBJ1-5, with TRBD1 identical over 8 bases. Germline trimming cut 4 bases from V and 0 bases from J; bases unmatched to any gene: 3. Per germline, CDR1 SGHKS and CDR2 YYEKEE (reference sequence). This CDR3 region has 15 residues. CDR3 bases: TGTGCCAGCAGCCCGGGACAGGCTAGCAATCAGCCCCAGCATTTT. The encoded protein is CASSPGQASNQPQHF.

With regard to this clone: It may be a read error: a sequence one base away is much more abundant. The same CDR3 is also encoded by other DNA sequences in this sample. The genes are TRBV7-9 and TRBJ2-7; perhaps TRBD2 as D (6 bases). Per germline, CDR1 SEHNR and CDR2 FQNEAQ (reference sequence). Between the trimmed V and J ends, which lost 7 bases and 4 bases, there was a span of 8 bases. The CDR3 is 11 residues long. This chain's CDR3 is CASTGGYEQYF. In DNA, the CDR3 is TGTGCCAGCACTGGGGGGTACGAGCAGTACTTC.

This chain's CDR3 is CATMRGGEADTQYF. The CDR3 region has the DNA TGTGCCACGATGCGGGGGGGCGAGGCAGATACGCAGTATTTT. The rearrangement links TRBV6-5 to TRBJ2-3, with 9 bases lining up with TRBD2. V lost 10 bases and J lost 4; bases outside the gene matches: 9. Germline values: CDR1 MNHEY, CDR2 SVGAGI. This CDR3 spans 14 amino acids.

This clone has a handful of counts. This chain joins TRBV7-3 and TRBJ1-6, with TRBD1 matching 7 bases. The V and J ends lost 4 bases and 4 bases, in that order; junction bases with no gene match: 1. This CDR3 spans 14 amino acids. Germline loops: CDR1 SGHTA, CDR2 FQGTGA. The CDR3 sequence: CASSSQGYNSPLHF. CDR3 nucleotide sequence: TGTGCCAGCAGCTCACAGGGGTATAATTCACCCCTCCACTTT.

This clone has a single count. The chain has TRBV2 and TRBJ2-3; either TRBD1 or TRBD2 may supply D (5 bases each). V was pared by 6 bases and J by 2 bases, with 6 bases between. Germline CDR1 and CDR2: SNHLY and FYNNEI. The CDR3 sequence is 12 residues long. CDR3 amino acids: CASRGTTDTQYF. In nucleotides, the CDR3 is TGTGCCAGCAGGGGGACCACAGATACGCAGTATTTT.

This sequence joins TRBV6-5 and TRBJ2-7, with D hard to call. The CDR3 runs to 14 residues. V was trimmed by 8 bases and J by 2 bases, leaving 16 bases between them. Germline V lookup: CDR1 MNHEY, CDR2 SVGAGI. CDR3 DNA sequence: TGTGCCAGCTCCTACGGTAGGGCCGCCTACGAGCAGTACTTC. This encodes CASSYGRAAYEQYF.

V usage is TRBV6-2 or TRBV6-3 and J usage is TRBJ2-3; 10 bases align to TRBD2. This CDR3 has 14 amino acids. V lost 5 bases, J lost 2 bases, and 1 base stayed unmatched. Germline CDR1 and CDR2: MNHEY and SVGEGT. For the CDR3, the DNA is TGTGCCAGCAGTAGCGGGGGGGCCACAGATACGCAGTATTTT. Its protein product is CASSSGGATDTQYF.

By sample fraction, this clone is large. The rearrangement links TRBV7-9 to TRBJ2-7; unclear D gene. Germline-derived CDR1 and CDR2 are SEHNR and FQNEAQ (reference sequence). CDR3 length equals 17 residues. V shed 5 bases and J shed 2 bases, with 22 bases lying between them. CDR3 loop: CASSKLSPHAWTYEQYF. DNA for the CDR3: TGTGCCAGCAGCAAATTATCCCCCCACGCATGGACCTACGAGCAGTACTTC.